This TCR beta chain was identified during a study of early T cells in non-severe SARS-CoV-2 infection. Trimming left V 5 bases short and J 8 bases short, with 14 bases between. This CDR3 has 13 amino acids. Germline CDR1 is SGHNT and CDR2 is YYREEE (reference sequence). TCRdb re-derived calls from the 5' RACE reads in MiXCR, one entry per CDR3 protein. The sample lists approximately 77,000 distinct CDR3 sequences, roughly 15% occurring once. This chain uses TRBV5-4 with TRBJ2-1; D remains unclear. This clonotype was sampled from an adult who was a healthcare worker with PCR-confirmed SARS-CoV-2 infection or an uninfected control (not recorded which). The material sequenced was whole blood. Written as DNA, the CDR3 is TGTGCCAGCAGACGAATGGGCCTGGATGAGCAGTTCTTC. This sequence encodes CASRRMGLDEQFF.